The clone carrying this TCR beta chain was counted a single time. Its specificity is unknown. CDR3 length equals 15 residues. CDR1 LNHDA and CDR2 SQIVND come from the germline V gene (reference sequence). Trimming removed 1 base from V and 2 bases from J, with 12 bases in between. Method: immunoSEQ multiplex PCR; TCRdb's copy keeps in-frame clones and lacks some. Seen here are 50,000 to 70,000 clones, 85% to 95% observed once, and the top ten hold almost 6%. This record comes from a study of cytomegalovirus exposure and HLA in healthy donors. About the study: Both the approximately 120 validation repertoires and the approximately 700 first-cohort repertoires used the same platform, as reported by a later analysis. Study-wide findings and caveats: The authors enumerated roughly 180 TCR beta chains as linked to cytomegalovirus. According to a subsequent analysis, TCR clusters identified in the first cohort showed a tendency to co-occur across the 100 to 150 validation repertoires.

J is TRBJ2-7 and V is TRBV19, with D perhaps matching TRBD1 (6 bases). The sample taken for sequencing was PBMCs. The receptor's source is a woman younger than 30 in good health and CMV-seropositive. CDR3 residues: CASSIVGTPTYEQYF. As DNA, the CDR3 is TGTGCCAGTAGTATAGTCGGGACACCCACCTACGAGCAGTACTTC. The variable domain in full, completed from reference TRBV19 and TRBJ2-7, reads DGGITQSPKYLFRKEGQNVTLSCEQNLNHDAMYWYRQDPGQGLRLIYYSQIVNDFQKGDIAEGYSVSREKKESFPLTVTSAQKNPTAFYLCASSIVGTPTYEQYFGPGTRLTVT.